The 27 T cell receptor beta chains in this list originate from one sample, sequenced in a study of blood T cell repertoires in COVID-19. Some clones are missing from TCRdb's copy, which holds only in-frame ones; the method was immunoSEQ multiplex PCR. The profile covers a few hundred thousand clones, with 89% appearing a single time and about 4.5% taken by the ten largest. The material sequenced was peripheral blood. The receptors derive from a woman in her 40s who had recovered from COVID-19.

The chain links TRBV5-8 to TRBJ2-3, with 7 bases matching TRBD1. With 0 bases clipped from V and 3 bases from J, the junction kept 7 bases outside the gene matches. Per germline, CDR1 SGHTS and CDR2 YDEGEE. This CDR3 spans 16 amino acids. For the CDR3, the DNA is TGTGCCAGCAGCTTGGTCACAGGGGTTAGGACAGATACGCAGTATTTT. Translating it yields CASSLVTGVRTDTQYF.

The chain employs TRBV7-2 and TRBJ2-4, with TRBD1 as a possible D gene (5 bases). The germline gives CDR1 SGHTA, CDR2 FQGNSA. Trimming pared 4 bases from V and 5 bases from J, leaving 15 bases between. The CDR3 is made up of 15 amino acids. The CDR3 sequence is CASSSGAGYQNIQYF. The CDR3 DNA sequence: TGTGCCAGCAGCTCTGGCGCAGGGTACCAAAACATTCAGTACTTC.

The chain carries TRBV28 and TRBJ2-5; TRBD2 matches 7 bases. The length of the CDR3 is 17 residues. Losses at the gene ends were 2 bases for V and 3 bases for J; bases not matched to a gene: 12. Germline CDR1 MDHEN, CDR2 SYDVKM. The CDR3 sequence is CASSLSLVGTTKETQYF. The DNA for the CDR3 is TGTGCCAGCAGTTTAAGTTTGGTCGGGACTACCAAAGAGACCCAGTACTTC.

This sequence joins TRBV18 and TRBJ1-1; no clear D gene. In germline, CDR1 is KGHSH, CDR2 LQKENI. With 3 bases removed from V and 6 bases from J, the gap between germline ends came to 5 bases. This CDR3 is built from 11 residues. The CDR3 DNA reads as TGTGCCAGCTCACCGAGGCCTGAAGCTTTCTTT. Amino acids: CASSPRPEAFF.

This clone was seen a single time. V and J are TRBV19 and TRBJ1-2; D is undetermined. This CDR3 spans 11 amino acids. The germline V gene has CDR1 LNHDA and CDR2 SQIVND (reference sequence). V lost 5 bases and J lost 3, with 4 bases in between. The CDR3 loop is CASSLHYGYTF. For the CDR3, the DNA is TGTGCCAGTAGTCTTCACTATGGCTACACCTTC.

On this clone itself: One junction end does not reproduce the germline sequence, and a read error may be involved. The chain joins TRBV19 to TRBJ1-1; 8 bases align to TRBD1. Germline CDR1 and CDR2: LNHDA and SQIVND (reference sequence). The CDR3 loop spans 14 amino acids. CDR3 protein: CASSLDSGGPEAFF. In nucleotides, the CDR3 is TGTGCCAGTAGTCTAGATTCAGGGGGCCCTGAAGCTTTCTTT.

The rearrangement links TRBV19 to TRBJ2-1, with 9 bases identical to TRBD2. This CDR3 has 15 residues. V dropped 3 bases and J dropped 7; count of bases not matched to a gene: 7. Germline-derived CDR1 and CDR2 are LNHDA and SQIVND (reference sequence). The CDR3 here is CASSIGGGARNEQFF. In DNA, the CDR3 is TGTGCCAGTAGTATCGGCGGGGGGGCTAGGAATGAGCAGTTCTTC.

This sequence joins TRBV6-6 and TRBJ2-2, with D possibly TRBD1 on 5 matching bases. Germline CDR1 and CDR2: MNHNY and SVGAGI (reference sequence). V dropped 0 bases and J dropped 5 bases, with 13 bases sitting between them. The CDR3 loop spans 16 amino acids. CDR3 nucleotides: TGTGCCAGCAGTTACTCACCGAGTGGGGCTACCGGGGAGCTGTTTTTT. Translation gives CASSYSPSGATGELFF.

The chain has TRBV11-2 and TRBJ2-4; 9 positions match TRBD1. Unmatched junction bases numbered 6, after V lost 1 base and J lost 5 bases. This CDR3 region has 16 residues. CDR1 is SGHAT, CDR2 FQNNGV, per germline. CDR3 DNA: TGTGCCAGCAGCTTAGTGCAAGGGACAGGGCAAAACATTCAGTACTTC. This encodes CASSLVQGTGQNIQYF.

The chain links TRBV9 to TRBJ1-6; TRBD1 might be the D (5 bases). Germline V gene lookup returns CDR1 SGDLS and CDR2 YYNGEE. The CDR3 is made up of 17 amino acids. V lost 4 bases, J lost 9 bases, and 23 bases lay in between. CDR3 DNA: TGTGCCAGCAGCTTCAGGGAGGGAGCAGGACTCGGTTCACCCCTCCACTTT. Residues: CASSFREGAGLGSPLHF.

This chain connects TRBV18 to TRBJ1-5; D perhaps matches TRBD1 (6 bases). The germline V gene has CDR1 KGHSH and CDR2 LQKENI. Trimming removed 3 bases from V and 4 bases from J, with 19 bases in between. The CDR3 is 17 residues long. The CDR3 DNA follows: TGTGCCAGCTCACCGTTACAGGGTGGGGGGGCAAATCAGCCCCAGCATTTT. This encodes CASSPLQGGGANQPQHF.

The chain carries TRBV19 and TRBJ1-6; 7 bases match TRBD1. This CDR3 has 15 residues. Germline values: CDR1 LNHDA, CDR2 SQIVND (reference sequence). The V and J ends lost 6 bases and 5 bases, in that order; junction bases with no gene match: 7. CDR3 in DNA: TGTGCCAGTAGGATCGACAGGGCAAATAATTCACCCCTCCACTTT. Its translation: CASRIDRANNSPLHF.

The chain has TRBV7-6 and TRBJ2-1, with unresolved D. Germline V gene data show CDR1 as SGHVS and CDR2 as FNYEAQ. The length of the CDR3 is 16 residues. The ends were cut back, 0 bases at V and 6 bases at J, with 15 bases in the middle. CDR3 amino acids: CASSLASASPLNEQFF. The CDR3 DNA sequence: TGTGCCAGCAGCTTAGCGAGTGCTAGTCCCCTCAATGAGCAGTTCTTC.

The count of this clone is one. This chain uses TRBV27 with TRBJ1-5, with 9 bases aligning to TRBD1. The V segment lost 8 bases and the J segment 11 bases; nucleotides outside the gene matches: 13. This CDR3 has 14 amino acids. CDR1 and CDR2 from the germline V gene are MNHEY and SMNVEV (reference sequence). CDR3 sequence: CASGSVDRGGTQHF. Here the CDR3 DNA reads TGTGCCAGCGGTTCCGTCGACAGGGGGGGCACCCAGCATTTT.

This chain uses TRBV19 with TRBJ1-1, with TRBD1 matching 7 bases. Looked up from germline, CDR1 is LNHDA and CDR2 is SQIVND (reference sequence). The CDR3 is 14 amino acids. The V segment lost 3 bases and the J segment 4 bases; nucleotides outside the gene matches: 5. The CDR3 protein is CASSIRGFATEAFF. CDR3 DNA: TGTGCCAGTAGTATCAGGGGGTTTGCCACTGAAGCTTTCTTT.

V usage is TRBV6-4 and J usage is TRBJ1-6, with D perhaps TRBD1 (5 bases). The CDR3 extends over 15 amino acids. Trimming removed 5 bases from V and 6 bases from J, with 14 bases in between. CDR1 is MRHNA, CDR2 SNTAGT, per germline. CDR3 nucleotides: TGTGCCAGCAGTCCTTCGGGGGGATTTAATTCACCCCTCCACTTT. Translation: CASSPSGGFNSPLHF.

The chain is built from TRBV5-1 and TRBJ2-3; D is perhaps TRBD2 (6 bases). Trimming shortened V by 2 bases and J by 1 base, and 11 bases separated the two germline ends. The CDR3 consists of 15 residues. Germline loops: CDR1 SGHRS, CDR2 YFSETQ. The CDR3 spells CASSLAGPRTDTQYF. DNA of the CDR3: TGCGCCAGCAGCTTAGCGGGTCCCCGCACAGATACGCAGTATTTT.

The rearrangement joins TRBV9 to TRBJ1-1; D gene ambiguous. Trimming removed 1 base from V and 4 bases from J, with 11 bases in between. Germline lookup yields CDR1 SGDLS and CDR2 YYNGEE. The CDR3 length is 14 residues. The CDR3 sequence: CASSVLGSTTEAFF. CDR3 DNA sequence: TGTGCCAGCAGCGTACTCGGGTCTACCACTGAAGCTTTCTTT.

This clone turned up a few times. The chain combines TRBV28 with TRBJ1-6; 7 bases align to TRBD1. Germline V gives CDR1 MDHEN, CDR2 SYDVKM. The junction had 4 bases not matched to a gene; V was cut back by 8 bases and J by 3 bases. The CDR3 runs to 14 residues. In nucleotides, the CDR3 is TGTGCCAGCCAGACAGGGTTCTATAATTCACCCCTCCACTTT. It is translated as CASQTGFYNSPLHF.

J is TRBJ2-1 and V is TRBV27; D might be TRBD2 (5 bases). Germline assignment: CDR1 MNHEY and CDR2 SMNVEV (reference sequence). CDR3 length: 13 residues. V lost 5 bases and J lost 4, with 9 bases in between. CDR3 amino acids: CASSPGLYNEQFF. CDR3 sequence (DNA): TGTGCCAGCAGTCCAGGACTGTACAATGAGCAGTTCTTC.

J is TRBJ1-1 and V is TRBV5-1, with TRBD1 identical over 8 bases. The CDR3 contains 14 residues. J was trimmed by 0 bases and V by 7 bases; bases with no gene match: 5. Germline lookup yields CDR1 SGHRS and CDR2 YFSETQ. The CDR3 bases are TGCGCCAGCCGACAGGGGTTGTTGAACACTGAAGCTTTCTTT. Protein sequence: CASRQGLLNTEAFF.

The rearrangement joins TRBV5-1 to TRBJ2-3, with 8 bases lining up with TRBD2. CDR1 and CDR2 from the germline V gene are SGHRS and YFSETQ. CDR3 length: 17 residues. After removal of 2 bases from V and 0 bases from J, the junction contained 8 bases not matched to a gene. Here the CDR3 reads CASSLGSGGRSTDTQYF. The CDR3 DNA is TGCGCCAGCAGCTTAGGGAGCGGGGGCCGAAGCACAGATACGCAGTATTTT.

This rearrangement joins TRBV5-1 to TRBJ2-3; 15 bases fit TRBD2. The J segment lost 0 bases and the V segment lost 3 bases, leaving 8 bases of the junction unmatched. Germline values: CDR1 SGHRS, CDR2 YFSETQ. The CDR3 has 19 amino acids. In DNA, the CDR3 is TGCGCCAGCAGCTCGCCCGGGACTAGCGGGGGGTCTAGCACAGATACGCAGTATTTT. Translated, it gives CASSSPGTSGGSSTDTQYF.

J is TRBJ2-7 and V is TRBV10-3; 7 nucleotides match TRBD2. Per germline, CDR1 ENHRY and CDR2 SYGVKD. This CDR3 has 16 amino acids. V lost 0 bases to trimming and J lost 4 bases; unmatched junction nucleotides: 9. This CDR3 is CAISESSGGSYYEQYV. The CDR3 coding sequence is TGTGCCATCAGTGAGTCCTCTGGCGGGAGTTATTACGAGCAGTACGTC.

This clone was detected only a few times. This chain uses TRBV6-5 with TRBJ1-6; 8 bases are a match to TRBD1. Germline-derived CDR1 and CDR2 are MNHEY and SVGAGI. The CDR3 contains 12 residues. V lost 8 bases and J lost 9; bases outside the gene matches: 3. The CDR3: CASDRGSSPLHF. The CDR3 nucleotides are TGTGCCAGCGACAGGGGTAGTTCACCCCTCCACTTT.

The chain joins TRBV28 to TRBJ2-1; 11 nucleotides agree with TRBD1. J was trimmed by 7 bases and V by 0 bases; bases with no gene match: 2. Germline lookup yields CDR1 MDHEN and CDR2 SYDVKM. The CDR3 extends over 15 amino acids. The CDR3 DNA follows: TGTGCCAGCAGTTTATGGGGGACAGGGGGTAATGAGCAGTTCTTC. Its protein product is CASSLWGTGGNEQFF.

This chain uses TRBV2 with TRBJ1-2; D not certain. Per germline, CDR1 SNHLY and CDR2 FYNNEI. CDR3 length equals 14 residues. Trimming cost V 4 bases and J 5 bases, with 14 bases left between them. This CDR3 reads CASSVHGGEYGYTF. The CDR3 DNA sequence: TGTGCCAGCAGTGTTCACGGTGGGGAGTATGGCTACACCTTC. The full variable domain, its missing parts supplied by reference TRBV2 and TRBJ1-2, is EPEVTQTPSHQVTQMGQEVILRCVPISNHLYFYWYRQILGQKVEFLVSFYNNEISEKSEIFDDQFSVERPDGSNFTLKIRSTKLEDSAMYFCASSVHGGEYGYTFGSGTRLTVV.